The clone carrying this T cell receptor (beta chain) has just a few counts. V dropped 8 bases and J dropped 1; count of bases not matched to a gene: 14. The CDR3 is 16 amino acids. Looked up from germline, CDR1 is SNHLY and CDR2 is FYNNEI. Assay: immunoSEQ multiplex PCR; the TCRdb copy retains only in-frame clones and omits some. Of 75,000 to 95,000 clones in the sample, about 88% are singletons; the top ten hold 4.5%. This specimen belongs to a study of identifying expanded T cells in peripheral blood. The chain carries TRBV2 and TRBJ2-7; 7 bases are a match to TRBD2. This TCR was sampled from a person between 18 and 70 years old in good health. Sample: blood. The CDR3 DNA is TGTGCCAGCTTCACTCCCGGGGAGGGCGGGTCCTACGAGCAGTACTTC. It yields the protein CASFTPGEGGSYEQYF.